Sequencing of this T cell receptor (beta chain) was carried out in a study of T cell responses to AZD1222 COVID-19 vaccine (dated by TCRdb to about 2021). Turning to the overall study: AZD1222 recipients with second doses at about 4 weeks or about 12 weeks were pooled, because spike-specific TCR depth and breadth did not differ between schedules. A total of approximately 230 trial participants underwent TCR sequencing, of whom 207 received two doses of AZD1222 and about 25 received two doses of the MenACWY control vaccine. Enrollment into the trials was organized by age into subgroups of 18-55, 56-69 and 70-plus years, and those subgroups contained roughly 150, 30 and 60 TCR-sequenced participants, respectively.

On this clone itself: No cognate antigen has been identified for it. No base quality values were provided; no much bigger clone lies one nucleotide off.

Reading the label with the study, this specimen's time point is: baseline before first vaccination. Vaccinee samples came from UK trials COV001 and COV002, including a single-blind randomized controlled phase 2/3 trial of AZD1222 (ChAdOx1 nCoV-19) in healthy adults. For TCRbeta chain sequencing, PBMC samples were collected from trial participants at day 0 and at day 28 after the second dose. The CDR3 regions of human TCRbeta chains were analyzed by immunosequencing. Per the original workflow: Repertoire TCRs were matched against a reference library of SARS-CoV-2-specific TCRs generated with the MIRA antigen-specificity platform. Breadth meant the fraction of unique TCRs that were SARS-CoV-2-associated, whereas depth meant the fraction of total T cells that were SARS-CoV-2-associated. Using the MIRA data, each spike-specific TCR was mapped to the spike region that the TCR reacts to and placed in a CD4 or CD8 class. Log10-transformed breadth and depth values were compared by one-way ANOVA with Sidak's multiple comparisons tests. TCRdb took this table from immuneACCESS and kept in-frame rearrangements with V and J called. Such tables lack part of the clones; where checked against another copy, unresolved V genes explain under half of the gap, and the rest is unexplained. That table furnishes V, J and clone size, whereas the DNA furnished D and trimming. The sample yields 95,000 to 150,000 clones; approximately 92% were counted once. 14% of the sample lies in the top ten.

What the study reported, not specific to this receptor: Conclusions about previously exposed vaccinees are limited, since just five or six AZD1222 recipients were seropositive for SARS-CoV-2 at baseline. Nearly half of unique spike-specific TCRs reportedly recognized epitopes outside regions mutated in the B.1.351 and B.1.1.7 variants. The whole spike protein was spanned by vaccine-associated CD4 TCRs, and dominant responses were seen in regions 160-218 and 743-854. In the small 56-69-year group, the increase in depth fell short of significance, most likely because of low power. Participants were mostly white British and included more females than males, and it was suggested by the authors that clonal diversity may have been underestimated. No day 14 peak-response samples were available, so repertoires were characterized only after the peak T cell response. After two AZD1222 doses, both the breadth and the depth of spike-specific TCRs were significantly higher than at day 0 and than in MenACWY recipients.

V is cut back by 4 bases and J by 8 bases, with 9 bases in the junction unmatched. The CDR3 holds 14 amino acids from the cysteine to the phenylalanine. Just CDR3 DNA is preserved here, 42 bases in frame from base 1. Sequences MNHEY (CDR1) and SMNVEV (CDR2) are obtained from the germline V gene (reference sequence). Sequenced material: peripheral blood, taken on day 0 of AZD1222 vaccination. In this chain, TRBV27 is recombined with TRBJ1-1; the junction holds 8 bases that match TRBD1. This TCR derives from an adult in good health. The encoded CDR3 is CASSSPMDRAEAFF. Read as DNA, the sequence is TGTGCCAGCAGTTCCCCGATGGACAGGGCGGAAGCTTTCTTT.